These T cell receptor beta chains were read from a single sample in a study of CD8 T cells in Susac syndrome. TCRdb processed the immunoSEQ multiplex PCR reads anew with MiXCR; each CDR3 protein has one entry. The sample yields roughly 120,000 distinct CDR3 sequences, about 95% seen once. What was sequenced was CD4+ T cells from PBMCs. The receptors were gathered from a human donor in good health. CDR3s include the opening cysteine and the closing phenylalanine or tryptophan. Fields, in order: J gene, V gene, D gene, clone size, CDR3 protein, CDR3 DNA. A D gene is named only where the DNA matches it firmly. Some rows have no size entry. The others give once, few or many, or a class for an expanded clone.

>TRBJ2-5|TRBV5-1|TRBD2|-
CASSSKSRAGGLETQYF
TGCGCCAGCAGCTCCAAATCTAGAGCGGGAGGGCTTGAGACCCAGTACTTC
>TRBJ2-3|TRBV9|TRBD1|-
CASSVEGARDTQYF
TGTGCCAGCAGCGTAGAGGGGGCGCGAGATACGCAGTATTTT
>TRBJ1-4|TRBV30|TRBD1|-
CAWSIRQGFGEKLFF
TGTGCCTGGAGTATCCGACAGGGTTTCGGTGAAAAACTGTTTTTT
>TRBJ2-7|TRBV27|-|-
CASTYKGSTPSDEQYF
TGTGCCAGCACTTACAAGGGGTCTACTCCTTCGGACGAGCAGTACTTC
>TRBJ1-2|TRBV29-1|TRBD1|-
CSAGGGANGYTF
TGCAGCGCAGGGGGTGGGGCAAATGGCTACACCTTC
>TRBJ2-5|TRBV30|TRBD1|-
CAWSRGQGGVGQETQYF
TGTGCCTGGAGTCGGGGACAGGGTGGAGTGGGACAAGAGACCCAGTACTTC
>TRBJ2-2|TRBV7-2|-|-
CASSLVSGNTGELFF
TGTGCCAGCAGCTTAGTCTCCGGGAACACCGGGGAGCTGTTTTTT
>TRBJ2-7|TRBV24-1|-|-
CATSDSFRYPCLYEQYF
TGTGCCACCAGTGATTCCTTCCGATATCCCTGCCTTTACGAGCAGTACTTC
>TRBJ2-6|TRBV3-1|TRBD1|once
CASSQLGGTGISAGANVLTF
TGTGCCAGCAGCCAACTTGGGGGGACAGGGATTTCAGCTGGGGCCAACGTCCTGACTTTC
>TRBJ2-7|TRBV3-1|-|-
CASSQTEGEQYF
TGTGCCAGCAGCCAGACGGAAGGCGAGCAGTACTTC
>TRBJ2-1|TRBV12-3/TRBV12-4|-|-
CASRPRALNEQFF
TGTGCCAGCAGGCCACGGGCCCTCAATGAGCAGTTCTTC
>TRBJ2-7|TRBV5-1|-|-
CASSRGLQYEQYF
TGCGCCAGCAGCCGAGGACTTCAATACGAGCAGTACTTC
>TRBJ1-5|TRBV20-1|-|-
CSARVRGAGNQPQHF
TGCAGTGCTAGAGTGAGGGGGGCTGGCAATCAGCCCCAGCATTTT
>TRBJ2-5|TRBV7-3|-|-
CASSLEVQEAQYF
TGTGCCAGCAGCTTAGAGGTGCAAGAGGCCCAGTACTTC
>TRBJ2-1|TRBV20-1|-|-
CSARDPGRAPSSYNEQFF
TGCAGTGCTAGAGATCCCGGTAGGGCCCCAAGCTCCTACAATGAGCAGTTCTTC
>TRBJ2-7|TRBV28|TRBD2|-
CASSPGGAEFYEQYF
TGTGCCAGCAGCCCCGGGGGGGCCGAATTCTACGAGCAGTACTTC
>TRBJ1-2|TRBV7-9|-|-
CASSGTGHYGYTF
TGTGCCAGCAGCGGAACAGGGCACTATGGCTACACCTTC